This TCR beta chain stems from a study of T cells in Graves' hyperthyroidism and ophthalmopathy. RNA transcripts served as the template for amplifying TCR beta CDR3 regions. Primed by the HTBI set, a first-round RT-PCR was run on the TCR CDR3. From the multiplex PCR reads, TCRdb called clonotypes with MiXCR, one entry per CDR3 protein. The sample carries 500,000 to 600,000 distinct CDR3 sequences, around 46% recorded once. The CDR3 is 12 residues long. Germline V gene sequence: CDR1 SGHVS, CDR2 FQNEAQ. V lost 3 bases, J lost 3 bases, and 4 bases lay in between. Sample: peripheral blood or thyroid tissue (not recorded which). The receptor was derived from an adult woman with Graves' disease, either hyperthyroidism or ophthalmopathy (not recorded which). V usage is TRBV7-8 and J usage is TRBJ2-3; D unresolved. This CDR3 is CASSFVTDTQYF. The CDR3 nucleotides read TGTGCCAGCAGCTTTGTAACAGATACGCAGTATTTT.